This is a list of T cell receptor beta chains from one sample in a study of regulatory T cells in long-lasting Graves disease. MiXCR, applied by TCRdb to the multiplex PCR reads, yields one record per CDR3 protein. The top ten clones hold roughly a quarter of a sample with 400,000 or so distinct CDR3 sequences, 23% of them seen once. Sequenced material: peripheral blood mononuclear cells (PBMCs), taken when the disease was refractory, from a patient treated with antithyroid drugs. The receptor source for this set is a female donor with Graves disease. CDR3s leave out the opening cysteine and the closing phenylalanine or tryptophan.

j_gene: TRBJ2-7
len: 13
v_gene: TRBV14
CDR3aa: ASSLRDKESEEQY

j_gene: TRBJ2-5
len: 11
v_gene: TRBV15
CDR3aa: ATSRDNQETQY

j_gene: TRBJ2-7
len: 10
v_gene: TRBV2
CDR3aa: ASSEGRYEQY

j_gene: TRBJ2-7
len: 9
v_gene: TRBV7-3
CDR3aa: ASSPTYEQY

j_gene: TRBJ1-5
len: 13
v_gene: TRBV6-1
CDR3aa: ASRPLVAGNQPQH

j_gene: TRBJ2-2
len: 13
v_gene: TRBV2
CDR3aa: ASSVDRDNTGELF

j_gene: TRBJ2-7
len: 11
v_gene: TRBV5-1
CDR3aa: ASSRSPSSEQY

j_gene: TRBJ2-4
len: 7
v_gene: TRBV20-1
CDR3aa: SAGYIQY

j_gene: TRBJ1-6
len: 13
v_gene: TRBV11-2
CDR3aa: ASSLVGLTDSPLH

j_gene: TRBJ2-7
len: 12
v_gene: TRBV28
CDR3aa: ASRGPSGIYEQY

j_gene: TRBJ2-7
len: 11
v_gene: TRBV7-2
CDR3aa: ASSSGLAGEQY

j_gene: TRBJ1-2
len: 8
v_gene: TRBV29-1
CDR3aa: SVGSYGYT

j_gene: TRBJ1-2
len: 10
v_gene: TRBV19
CDR3aa: ASSPRPYGYT